This TCR beta chain was retrieved from a study of vaccination effects on CD4 cells after COVID-19. The overall study: Vaccination of participants consisted of two doses of either the BNT162b2 or mRNA-1273 vaccine.

Expansion with viral peptide pools was applied to antigen-specific CD4+ T cells by the ViraFEST assay prior to sequencing. Isolation of CD4+ T cells took place after about 10 days of culture. Having tested negative for nucleocapsid antibodies, the vaccine recipients showed no prior SARS-CoV-2 infection. IL-2 medium was substituted for half the medium on days 3 and 7. The CDR3 sequence is 13 residues long. V was shortened by 2 bases and J by 7 bases, with 14 bases between the two germline ends. Looked up from germline, CDR1 is GTSNPN and CDR2 is SVGIG (reference sequence). Assay used: immunoSEQ multiplex PCR; TCRdb lists only in-frame clones, some missing. Of about 71,000 clones listed, about 80% are singletons. Worth noting for this clone: Its specificity is unknown.

The receptor was isolated from a human donor who received a COVID-19 vaccine. Sequenced material: CD4+ T cells from PBMCs cultured with SARS-CoV-2 spike peptides, taken before COVID-19 vaccination. The chain employs TRBV30 and TRBJ1-2; a possible D gene is TRBD1 (5 bases). The CDR3 here is CAWSFETGGGYTF. The CDR3 nucleotides are TGTGCCTGGAGTTTCGAGACGGGGGGTGGCTACACCTTC.